What follows is one T cell receptor beta chain and its context. Method: immunoSEQ multiplex PCR; TCRdb's copy keeps in-frame clones and lacks some. The data contain some 33,000 clones, around four fifths of them seen just once; the ten biggest clones take up 3% to 4%. Regarding time point: after neoadjuvant nivolumab, at surgical resection. The data stem from a study of neoadjuvant anti-PD-1 for oral cavity cancer. Trimming stripped 4 bases from V and 7 bases from J, with 19 bases between. The CDR3 has 16 residues. Germline loops: CDR1 SGHTA, CDR2 FQGNSA. The specimen comprised PBMCs, sampled after nivolumab (anti-PD-1) treatment. The TCR comes from a person aged 40 to 85 with oral cavity squamous cell carcinoma. The genes are TRBV7-2 and TRBJ2-2; D gene unclear. CDR3 sequence: CASSSLRHLGFGELFF. The CDR3 nucleotides are TGTGCCAGCAGCTCCCTACGTCATCTAGGGTTCGGGGAGCTGTTTTTT.